The present T cell receptor (beta chain) was sequenced within a study of cytomegalovirus exposure and HLA in healthy donors. Study-wide context: Most donors, around 81% of a few hundred genotyped, fell in the Caucasian-associated ancestry cluster.

Study results and limitations: TCR beta chains numbering more than 150 were designated cytomegalovirus-associated. There were some V segments, including TRBV6-2 and TRBV6-3, excluded as indistinguishable.

The study ran its PCR with 60 Vbeta and 13 Jbeta primers. The method was immunoSEQ multiplex PCR; TCRdb's version includes in-frame clones alone and lacks a portion of them. The sample includes around 110,000 clones, 79% seen only once; the top ten take 2.5% to 3%. The germline gives CDR1 SGHRS, CDR2 YFSETQ. The J segment lost 7 bases and the V segment lost 4 bases, leaving 4 bases of the junction unmatched. This CDR3 is built from 13 residues. As regards this clone: Its antigen is undetermined.

The sample was PBMCs. This TCR was sampled from a woman between 18 and 30 years old in good health and CMV-seropositive. The chain couples TRBV5-1 to TRBJ1-3, with 8 bases that match TRBD1. The CDR3 DNA follows: TGCGCCAGCAGCCCGACAGGGGAGAACACCATATATTTT. This encodes CASSPTGENTIYF.